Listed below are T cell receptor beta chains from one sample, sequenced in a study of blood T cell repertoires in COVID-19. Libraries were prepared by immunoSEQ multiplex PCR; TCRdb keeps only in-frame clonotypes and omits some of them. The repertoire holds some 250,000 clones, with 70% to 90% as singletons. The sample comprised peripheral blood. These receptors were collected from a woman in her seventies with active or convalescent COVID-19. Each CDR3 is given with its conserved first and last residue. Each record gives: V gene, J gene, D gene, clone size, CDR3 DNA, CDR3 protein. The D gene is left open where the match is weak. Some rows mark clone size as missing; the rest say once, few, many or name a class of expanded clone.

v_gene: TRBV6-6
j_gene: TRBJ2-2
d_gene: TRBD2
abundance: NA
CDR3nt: TGTGCCAGCAGTACGGGGGGAGATGTCACCGGGGAGCTGTTTTTT
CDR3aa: CASSTGGDVTGELFF

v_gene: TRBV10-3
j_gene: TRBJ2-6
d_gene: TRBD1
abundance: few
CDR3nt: TGTGCCATCAGTGGACAGGGGTCCGGGGCCAACGTCCTGACTTTC
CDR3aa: CAISGQGSGANVLTF

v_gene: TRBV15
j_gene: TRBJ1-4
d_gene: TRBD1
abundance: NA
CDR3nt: TGTGCCACCAGCAGATCAGGGGGCCAAAATGAAAAACTGTTTTTT
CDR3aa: CATSRSGGQNEKLFF

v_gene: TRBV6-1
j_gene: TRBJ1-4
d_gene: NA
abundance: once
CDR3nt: TGTGCCAGCAGTGACCGGGTTTCAGGGGTTGGTAAACTGTTTTTT
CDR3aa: CASSDRVSGVGKLFF

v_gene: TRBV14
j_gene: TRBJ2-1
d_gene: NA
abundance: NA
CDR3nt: TGTGCCATCGCGTTTTTCTTATGGAGGGTCTCCTACAATGAGCAGTTCTTC
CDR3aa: CAIAFFLWRVSYNEQFF

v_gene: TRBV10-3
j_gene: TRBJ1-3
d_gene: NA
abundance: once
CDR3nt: TGTGCCATCGGTTCGACAGGATCGGTAAACACCATATATTTT
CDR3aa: CAIGSTGSVNTIYF

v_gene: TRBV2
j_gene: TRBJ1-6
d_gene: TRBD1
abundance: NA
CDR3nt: TGTGCCAGCAGTGAACGGTCATCAGGGGGCGCATTGGGCTTTAATTCACCCCTCCACTTT
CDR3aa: CASSERSSGGALGFNSPLHF

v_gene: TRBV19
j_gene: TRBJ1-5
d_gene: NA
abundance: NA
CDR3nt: TGTGCCAGTAGACTACAGGGCAGTCAGCCCCAGCATTTT
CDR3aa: CASRLQGSQPQHF

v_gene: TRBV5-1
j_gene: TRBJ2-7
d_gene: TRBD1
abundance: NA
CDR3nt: TGCGCCAGCAGCTTAGACAGGGTAGACGAGCAGTACTTC
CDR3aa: CASSLDRVDEQYF

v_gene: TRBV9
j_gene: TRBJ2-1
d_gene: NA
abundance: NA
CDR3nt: TGTGCCAGCAGCGTAGTAAGCGCTGGTGAGCAGTTCTTC
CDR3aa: CASSVVSAGEQFF

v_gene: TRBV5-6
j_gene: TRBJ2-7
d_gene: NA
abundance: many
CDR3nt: TGTGCCAGCAGCTTCGAGATCGGCGAGCAGTACTTC
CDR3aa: CASSFEIGEQYF

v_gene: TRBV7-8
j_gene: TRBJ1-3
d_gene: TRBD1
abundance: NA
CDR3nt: TGTGCCAGCAGTTTTCGGACAGGCGATCCTGGAAACACCATATATTTT
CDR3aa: CASSFRTGDPGNTIYF

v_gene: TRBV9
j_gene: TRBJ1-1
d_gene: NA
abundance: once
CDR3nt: TGTGCCAGCAGCGTAGGGGGGCGAACTGAAGCTTTCTTT
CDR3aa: CASSVGGRTEAFF

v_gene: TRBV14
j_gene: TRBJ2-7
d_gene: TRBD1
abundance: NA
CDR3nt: TGTGCCAGCAGCCAAGATCTCGGGACAGGGAGGTACGAGCAGTACTTC
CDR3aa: CASSQDLGTGRYEQYF

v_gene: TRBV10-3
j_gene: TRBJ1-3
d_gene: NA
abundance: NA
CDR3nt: TGTGCCATCAGTGAAAATCTACAGGGTCCCTCTGGAAACACCATATATTTT
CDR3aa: CAISENLQGPSGNTIYF

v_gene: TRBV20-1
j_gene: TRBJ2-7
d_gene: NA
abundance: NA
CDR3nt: TGCAGTGCTAGTAAAGGGGTAACCTACGAGCAGTACTTC
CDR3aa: CSASKGVTYEQYF

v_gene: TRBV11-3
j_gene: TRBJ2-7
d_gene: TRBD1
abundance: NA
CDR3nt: TGTGCCAGCAGCTTAGGGGGGACAGGGCAGACCTACGAGCAGTACTTC
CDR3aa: CASSLGGTGQTYEQYF

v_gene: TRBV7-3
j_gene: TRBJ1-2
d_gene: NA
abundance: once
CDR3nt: TGTGCCAGCAGCGACGGGAGAGGGTACACCTTC
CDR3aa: CASSDGRGYTF

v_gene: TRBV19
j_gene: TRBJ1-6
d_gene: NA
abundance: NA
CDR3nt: TGTGCCAGTAGTCGGGACACCAAACCCGATAATTCACCCCTCCACTTT
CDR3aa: CASSRDTKPDNSPLHF

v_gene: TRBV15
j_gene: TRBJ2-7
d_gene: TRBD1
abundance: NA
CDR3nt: TGTGCCACCAGCAGAGGTCTACAGGGGTCCGAGCAGTACTTC
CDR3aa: CATSRGLQGSEQYF

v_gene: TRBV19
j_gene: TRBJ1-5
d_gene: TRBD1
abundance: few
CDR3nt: TGTGCCACCCTGGACAGGGGAGGCAATCAGCCCCAGCATTTT
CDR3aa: CATLDRGGNQPQHF

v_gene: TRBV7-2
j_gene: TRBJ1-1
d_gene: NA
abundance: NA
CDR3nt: TGTGCCAGCAGCTTAGGGCGGGGCTCTGAAGCTTTCTTT
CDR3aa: CASSLGRGSEAFF

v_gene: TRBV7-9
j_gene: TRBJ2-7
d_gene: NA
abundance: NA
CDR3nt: TGTGCCAGCAGCTTAGGAGGCCCGAGGGACGAGCAGTACTTC
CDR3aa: CASSLGGPRDEQYF

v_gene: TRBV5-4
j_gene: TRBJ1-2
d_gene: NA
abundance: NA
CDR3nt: TGTGCCAGCAGCAGGAGCTTCTATGGCTACACCTTC
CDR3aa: CASSRSFYGYTF

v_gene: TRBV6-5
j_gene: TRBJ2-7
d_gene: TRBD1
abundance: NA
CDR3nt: TGTGCCAGCAGTTTCGACAGGGGGGTTCTCTACGAGCAGTACTTC
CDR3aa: CASSFDRGVLYEQYF

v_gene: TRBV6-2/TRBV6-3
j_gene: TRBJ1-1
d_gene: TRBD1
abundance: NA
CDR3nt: TGTGCCAGCAGTTACTCCGGGACAGGGCTCCCGACTGAAGCTTTCTTT
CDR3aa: CASSYSGTGLPTEAFF

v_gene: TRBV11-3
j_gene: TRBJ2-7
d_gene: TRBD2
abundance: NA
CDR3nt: TGTGCCAGCAGCACCTCTGGGGGGGAGGACGAGCAGTACTTC
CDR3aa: CASSTSGGEDEQYF

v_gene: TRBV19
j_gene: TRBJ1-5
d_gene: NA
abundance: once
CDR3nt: TGTGCCAGTAGTTTTACCGAGAGGCTATATCAGCCCCAGCATTTT
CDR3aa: CASSFTERLYQPQHF

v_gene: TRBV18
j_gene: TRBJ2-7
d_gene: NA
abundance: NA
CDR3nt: TGTGCCAGCTCACCAGCGGAGGGGGCATCCTACGAGCAGTACTTC
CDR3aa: CASSPAEGASYEQYF

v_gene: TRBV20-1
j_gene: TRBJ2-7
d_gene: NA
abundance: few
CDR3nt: TGCAGCGGCATCAGGGACTACGAGCAGTACTTC
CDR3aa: CSGIRDYEQYF

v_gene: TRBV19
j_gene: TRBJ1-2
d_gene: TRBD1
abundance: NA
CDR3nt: TGTGCCACACTATTCCCGACAGGGTTGGTCGGGTCCTATGGCTACACCTTC
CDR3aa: CATLFPTGLVGSYGYTF

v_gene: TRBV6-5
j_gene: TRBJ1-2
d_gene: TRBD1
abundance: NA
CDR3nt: TGTGCCAGCAGGAGGCCGCAGGGGGCTGGGGGCTACACCTTC
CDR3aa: CASRRPQGAGGYTF

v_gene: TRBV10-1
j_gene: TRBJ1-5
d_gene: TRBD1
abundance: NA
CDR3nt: TGCGCCAGCAGTGCGGACAGGCCTCCCTCTCAGCCCCAGCATTTT
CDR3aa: CASSADRPPSQPQHF

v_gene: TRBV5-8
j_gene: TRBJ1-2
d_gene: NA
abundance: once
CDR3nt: TGTGCCAGCAGCTGGGGGTCAGGGGTGCAGAGCTATGGCTACACCTTC
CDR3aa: CASSWGSGVQSYGYTF

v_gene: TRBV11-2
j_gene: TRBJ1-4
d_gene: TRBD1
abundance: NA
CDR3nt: TGTGCCAGCAGTAGACAGGGTTCTAATGAAAAACTGTTTTTT
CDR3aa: CASSRQGSNEKLFF

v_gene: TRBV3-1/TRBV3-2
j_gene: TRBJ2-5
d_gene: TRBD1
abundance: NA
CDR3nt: TGTGCCAGCAGCCAAGTCCCAGGGGGCCCCCAGACCCAGTACTTC
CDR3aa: CASSQVPGGPQTQYF

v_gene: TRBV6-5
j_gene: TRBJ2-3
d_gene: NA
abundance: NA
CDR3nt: TGTGCCAGCAGTTACCGGGGGTCCTACACAGATACGCAGTATTTT
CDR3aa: CASSYRGSYTDTQYF

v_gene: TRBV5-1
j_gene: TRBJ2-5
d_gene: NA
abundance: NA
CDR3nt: TGCGCCAGCAGCTGGGACACCTCGGAGACCCAGTACTTC
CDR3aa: CASSWDTSETQYF

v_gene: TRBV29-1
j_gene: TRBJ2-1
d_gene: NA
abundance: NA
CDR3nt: TGCAGCGGAGACAATGAGCAGTTCTTC
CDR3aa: CSGDNEQFF

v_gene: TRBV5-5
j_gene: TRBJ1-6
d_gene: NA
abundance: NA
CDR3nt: TGTGCCAGCAGCCTCCTCATGGAGGAATCACCCCTCCACTTT
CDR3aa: CASSLLMEESPLHF

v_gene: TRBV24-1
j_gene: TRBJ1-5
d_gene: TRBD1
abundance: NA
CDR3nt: TGTGCCACGACGGACAGGGGCAATCAGCCCCAGCATTTT
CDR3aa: CATTDRGNQPQHF

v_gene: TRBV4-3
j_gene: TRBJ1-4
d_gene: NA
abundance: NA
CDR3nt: TGCGCCAGCAGCCAAGAAGGGGCAACTAATGAAAAACTGTTTTTT
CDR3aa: CASSQEGATNEKLFF

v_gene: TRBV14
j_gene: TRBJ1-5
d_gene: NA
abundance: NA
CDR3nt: TGTGCCAGCAGCAGACAATACAATCAGCCCCAGCATTTT
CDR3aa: CASSRQYNQPQHF

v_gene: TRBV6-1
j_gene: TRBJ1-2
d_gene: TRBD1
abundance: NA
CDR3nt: TGTGCCAGCAGTGAATGGTCGACAGGGGTGATGGGCTACACCTTC
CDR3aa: CASSEWSTGVMGYTF

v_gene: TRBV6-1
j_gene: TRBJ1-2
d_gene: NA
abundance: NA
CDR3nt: TGTGGGGTCTTTTGGAGGGAGGGTGGCTACACCTTC
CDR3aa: CGVFWREGGYTF

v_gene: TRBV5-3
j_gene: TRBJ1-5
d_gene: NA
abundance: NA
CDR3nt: TGTGCCAGAAGCTTTTCCGGGAGGATCAATCAGCCCCAGCATTTT
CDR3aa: CARSFSGRINQPQHF

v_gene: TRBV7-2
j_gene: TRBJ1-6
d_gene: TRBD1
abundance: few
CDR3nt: TGTGCCAGCAGCCGGACAGGGGCTTATTCACCCCTCCACTTT
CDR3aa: CASSRTGAYSPLHF

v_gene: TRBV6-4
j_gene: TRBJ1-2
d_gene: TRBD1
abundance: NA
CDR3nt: TGTGCCAGCAGCCCCAGGGGGACAGCGTTGATTTCCTATGGCTACACCTTC
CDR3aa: CASSPRGTALISYGYTF

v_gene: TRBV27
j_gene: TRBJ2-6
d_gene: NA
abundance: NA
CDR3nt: TGTGCCAGCAGCTACGGGACACTCAAGGTTGGGGCCAACGTCCTGACTTTC
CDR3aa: CASSYGTLKVGANVLTF

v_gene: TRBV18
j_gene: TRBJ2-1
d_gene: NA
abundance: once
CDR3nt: TGTGCCAGCTCACCACCCCAGCAGGGCACCTACAATGAGCAGTTCTTC
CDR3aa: CASSPPQQGTYNEQFF

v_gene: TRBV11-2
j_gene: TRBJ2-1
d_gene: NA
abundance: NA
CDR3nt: TGTGCCAGCAGCTCCCAGCGGAGGGGACAGTTCTTC
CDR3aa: CASSSQRRGQFF

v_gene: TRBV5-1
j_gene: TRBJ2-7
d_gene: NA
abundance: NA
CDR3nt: TGCGCCAGCAGCCCAGGACAGAGCTACGAGCAGTACTTC
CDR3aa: CASSPGQSYEQYF

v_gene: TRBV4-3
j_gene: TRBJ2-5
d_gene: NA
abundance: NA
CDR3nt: TGCGCCAGCAGCCAAGATAAGGGGATGGAGACCCAGTACTTC
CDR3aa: CASSQDKGMETQYF

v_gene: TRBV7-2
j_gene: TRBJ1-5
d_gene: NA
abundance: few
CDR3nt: TGTGCCAGCAGCCCTGGGGGGGGCCGCCAGTGGCCCCAGCATTTT
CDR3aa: CASSPGGGRQWPQHF

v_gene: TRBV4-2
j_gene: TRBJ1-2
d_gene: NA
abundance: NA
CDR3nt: TGTGCCAGCAGCCAAGATCTGGGGAGCTATGGCTACACCTTC
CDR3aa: CASSQDLGSYGYTF

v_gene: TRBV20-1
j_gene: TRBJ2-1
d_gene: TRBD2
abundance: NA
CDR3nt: TGCAGTGCTAGTAGGACTAGCGGGGGGGCAACTCCGTTCTTC
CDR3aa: CSASRTSGGATPFF

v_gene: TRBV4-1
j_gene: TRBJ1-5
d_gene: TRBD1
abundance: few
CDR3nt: TGCGCCAGCAGTCGCCTTAAACAGGGGGAAAGCAATCAGCCCCAGCATTTT
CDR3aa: CASSRLKQGESNQPQHF

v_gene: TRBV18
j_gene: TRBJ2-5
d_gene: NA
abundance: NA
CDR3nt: TGTGCCAGCTCACCGCGGACATTGGCGGAGACCCAGTACTTC
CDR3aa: CASSPRTLAETQYF

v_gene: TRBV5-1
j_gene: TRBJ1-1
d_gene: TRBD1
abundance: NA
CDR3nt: TGCGCCAGCAGCGCGACAGGGGCTGAGAACACTGAAGCTTTCTTT
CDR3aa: CASSATGAENTEAFF

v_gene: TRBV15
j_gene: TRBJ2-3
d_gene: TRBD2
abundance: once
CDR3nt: TGTGCCACCAGCAGCTTGGGACTAGCGGGGGGTTTAGGACATACGCAGTATTTT
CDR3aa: CATSSLGLAGGLGHTQYF